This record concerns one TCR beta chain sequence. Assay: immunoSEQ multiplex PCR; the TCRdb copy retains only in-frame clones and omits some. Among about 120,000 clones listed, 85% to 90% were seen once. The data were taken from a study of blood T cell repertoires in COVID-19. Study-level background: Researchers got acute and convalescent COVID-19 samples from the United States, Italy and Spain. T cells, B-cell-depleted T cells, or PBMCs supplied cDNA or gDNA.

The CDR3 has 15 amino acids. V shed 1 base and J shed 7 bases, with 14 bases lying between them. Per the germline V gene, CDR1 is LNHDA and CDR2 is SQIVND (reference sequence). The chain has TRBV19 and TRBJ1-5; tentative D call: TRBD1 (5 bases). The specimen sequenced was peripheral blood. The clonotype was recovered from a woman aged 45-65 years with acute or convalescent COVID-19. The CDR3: CASSIGPREDQPQHF. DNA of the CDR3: TGTGCCAGTAGTATAGGGCCCAGGGAGGACCAGCCCCAGCATTTT.